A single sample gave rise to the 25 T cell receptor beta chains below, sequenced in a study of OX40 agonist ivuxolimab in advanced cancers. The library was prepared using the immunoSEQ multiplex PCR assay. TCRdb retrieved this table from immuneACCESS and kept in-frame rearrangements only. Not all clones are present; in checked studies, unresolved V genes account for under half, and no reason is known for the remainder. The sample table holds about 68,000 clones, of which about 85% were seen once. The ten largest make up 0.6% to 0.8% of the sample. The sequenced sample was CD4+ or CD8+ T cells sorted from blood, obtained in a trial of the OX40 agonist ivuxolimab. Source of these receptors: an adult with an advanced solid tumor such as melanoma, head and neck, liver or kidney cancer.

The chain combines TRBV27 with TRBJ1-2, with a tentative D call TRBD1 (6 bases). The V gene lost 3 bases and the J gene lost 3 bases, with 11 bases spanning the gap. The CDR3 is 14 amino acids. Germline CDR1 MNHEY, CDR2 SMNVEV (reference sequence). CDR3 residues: CASSLAGVDYGYTF. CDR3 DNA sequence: TGTGCCAGCAGTTTGGCAGGGGTGGACTATGGCTACACCTTC.

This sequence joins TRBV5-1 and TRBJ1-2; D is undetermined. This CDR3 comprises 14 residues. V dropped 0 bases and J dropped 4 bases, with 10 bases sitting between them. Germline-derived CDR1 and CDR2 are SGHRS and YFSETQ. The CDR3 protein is CASSLGGSGYGYTF. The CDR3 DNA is TGCGCCAGCAGCTTGGGAGGGTCGGGCTATGGCTACACCTTC.

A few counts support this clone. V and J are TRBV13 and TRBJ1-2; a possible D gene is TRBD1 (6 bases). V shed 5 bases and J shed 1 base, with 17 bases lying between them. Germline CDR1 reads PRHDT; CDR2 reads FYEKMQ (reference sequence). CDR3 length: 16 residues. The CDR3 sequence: CASSPLTGFSNYGYTF. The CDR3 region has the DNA TGTGCCAGCAGCCCTCTCACAGGGTTCAGTAACTATGGCTACACCTTC.

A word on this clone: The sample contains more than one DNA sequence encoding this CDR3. CDR3 region: CASTPRTGGADTQYF. DNA for the CDR3: TGTGCCAGCACCCCGCGAACGGGGGGCGCAGATACGCAGTATTTT. J is TRBJ2-3 and V is TRBV7-2, with D possibly TRBD2 on 7 matching bases. The CDR3 runs 15 residues. Deletions cut 7 bases from V and 4 bases from J, with 18 bases between. Germline V gene data show CDR1 as SGHTA and CDR2 as FQGNSA.

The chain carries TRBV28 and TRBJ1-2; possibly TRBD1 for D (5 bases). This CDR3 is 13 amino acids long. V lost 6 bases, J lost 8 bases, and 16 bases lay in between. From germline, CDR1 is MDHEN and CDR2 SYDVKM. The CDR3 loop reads CASRIKGAEGYTF. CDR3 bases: TGTGCCAGCAGAATTAAAGGGGCTGAGGGCTACACCTTC.

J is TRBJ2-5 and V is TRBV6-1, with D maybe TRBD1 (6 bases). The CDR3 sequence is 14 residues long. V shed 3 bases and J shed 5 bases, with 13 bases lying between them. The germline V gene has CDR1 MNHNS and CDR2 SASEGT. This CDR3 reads CASSEAGGRETQYF. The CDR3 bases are TGTGCCAGCAGTGAGGCTGGGGGCAGGGAGACCCAGTACTTC.

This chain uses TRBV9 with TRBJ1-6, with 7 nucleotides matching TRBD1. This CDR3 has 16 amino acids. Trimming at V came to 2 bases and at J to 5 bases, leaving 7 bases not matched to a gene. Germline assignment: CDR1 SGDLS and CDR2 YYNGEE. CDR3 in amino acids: CASSVQPGGNNSPLHF. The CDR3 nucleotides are TGTGCCAGCAGCGTGCAACCAGGGGGTAATAATTCACCCCTCCACTTT.

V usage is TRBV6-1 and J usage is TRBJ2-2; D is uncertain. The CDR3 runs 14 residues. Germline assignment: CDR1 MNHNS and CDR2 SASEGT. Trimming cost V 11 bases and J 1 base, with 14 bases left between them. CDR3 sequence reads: CAGRRVMNTGELFF. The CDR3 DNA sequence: TGTGCCGGCCGTAGGGTTATGAACACCGGGGAGCTGTTTTTT.

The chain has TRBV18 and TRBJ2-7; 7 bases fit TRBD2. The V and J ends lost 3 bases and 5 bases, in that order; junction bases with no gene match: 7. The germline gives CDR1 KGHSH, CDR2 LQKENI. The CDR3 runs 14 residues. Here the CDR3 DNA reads TGTGCCAGCTCACCGAGGGCGGGGGTTGACGAGCAGTACTTC. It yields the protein CASSPRAGVDEQYF.

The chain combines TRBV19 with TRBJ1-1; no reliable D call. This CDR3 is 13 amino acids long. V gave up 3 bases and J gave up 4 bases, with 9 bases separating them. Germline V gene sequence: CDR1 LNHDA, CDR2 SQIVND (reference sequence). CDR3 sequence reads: CASSMSVGTEAFF. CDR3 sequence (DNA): TGTGCCAGTAGTATGAGTGTCGGCACTGAAGCTTTCTTT.

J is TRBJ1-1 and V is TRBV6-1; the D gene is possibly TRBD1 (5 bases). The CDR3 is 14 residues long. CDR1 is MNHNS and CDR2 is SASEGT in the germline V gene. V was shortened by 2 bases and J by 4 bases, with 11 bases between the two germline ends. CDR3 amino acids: CASSEQGGITEAFF. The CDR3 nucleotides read TGTGCCAGCAGTGAACAGGGCGGCATCACTGAAGCTTTCTTT.

The CDR3 region has the DNA TGTGCCAGTAGTACAGGGACCTGGGGTAGCAATCAGCCCCAGCATTTT. Residues: CASSTGTWGSNQPQHF. This rearrangement joins TRBV19 to TRBJ1-5; D perhaps matches TRBD1 (5 bases). Trimming cost V 4 bases and J 0 bases, with 13 bases left between them. There are 16 residues in the CDR3. Germline lookup yields CDR1 LNHDA and CDR2 SQIVND (reference sequence).

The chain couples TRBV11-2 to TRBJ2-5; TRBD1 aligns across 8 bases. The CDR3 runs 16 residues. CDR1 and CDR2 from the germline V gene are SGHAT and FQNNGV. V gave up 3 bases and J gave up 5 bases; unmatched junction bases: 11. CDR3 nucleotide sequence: TGTGCCAGCAGCTTGAGACCGGGACAGGCGGGGGAGACCCAGTACTTC. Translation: CASSLRPGQAGETQYF.

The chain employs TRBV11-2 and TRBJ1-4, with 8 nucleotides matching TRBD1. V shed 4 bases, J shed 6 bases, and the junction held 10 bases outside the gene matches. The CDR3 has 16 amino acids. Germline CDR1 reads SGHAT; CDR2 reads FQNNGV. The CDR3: CASSWTRGQGYEKLFF. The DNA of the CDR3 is TGTGCCAGCAGCTGGACCCGTGGACAGGGATATGAAAAACTGTTTTTT. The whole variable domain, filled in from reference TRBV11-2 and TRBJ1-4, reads EAGVAQSPRYKIIEKRQSVAFWCNPISGHATLYWYQQILGQGPKLLIQFQNNGVVDDSQLPKDRFSAERLKGVDSTLKIQPAKLEDSAVYLCASSWTRGQGYEKLFFGSGTQLSVL.

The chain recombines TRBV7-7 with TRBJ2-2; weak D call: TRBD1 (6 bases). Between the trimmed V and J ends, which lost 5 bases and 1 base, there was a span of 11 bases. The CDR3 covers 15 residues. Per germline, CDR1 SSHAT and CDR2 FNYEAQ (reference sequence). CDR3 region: CASSRTAMNTGELFF. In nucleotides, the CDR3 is TGTGCCAGCAGCCGGACAGCAATGAACACCGGGGAGCTGTTTTTT.

CDR3 in DNA: TGTGCCAGCAGGAACTACGAGCAGTACTTC. Its translation: CASRNYEQYF. The rearrangement uses TRBV6-5 and TRBJ2-7; D is unclear. Trimming took 6 bases from V and 3 from J, leaving 3 bases between them. The CDR3 is 10 residues long. In germline, CDR1 is MNHEY, CDR2 SVGAGI.

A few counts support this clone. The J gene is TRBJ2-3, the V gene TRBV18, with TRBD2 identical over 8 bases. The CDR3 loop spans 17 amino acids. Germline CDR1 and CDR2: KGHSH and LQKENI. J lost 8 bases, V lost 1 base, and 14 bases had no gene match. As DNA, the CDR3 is TGTGCCAGCTCACCACAACGGGGGGGACCAGAGGTTGGTACGCAGTATTTT. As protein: CASSPQRGGPEVGTQYF.

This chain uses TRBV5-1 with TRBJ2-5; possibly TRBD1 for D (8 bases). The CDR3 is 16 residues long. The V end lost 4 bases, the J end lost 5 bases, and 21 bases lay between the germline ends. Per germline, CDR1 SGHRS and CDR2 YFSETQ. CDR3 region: CASSPITGGAMETQYF. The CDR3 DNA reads TGCGCCAGCAGCCCCATCACAGGGGGGGCAATGGAGACCCAGTACTTC.

CDR3: CAISEFQGVLNTEAFF. Here the CDR3 DNA reads TGTGCCATCAGTGAGTTTCAGGGGGTACTGAACACTGAAGCTTTCTTT. The chain recombines TRBV10-3 with TRBJ1-1; 7 bases are shared with TRBD1. The CDR3 is 16 residues long. In germline, CDR1 is ENHRY, CDR2 SYGVKD. Losses at the gene ends were 1 base for V and 0 bases for J; bases not matched to a gene: 5.

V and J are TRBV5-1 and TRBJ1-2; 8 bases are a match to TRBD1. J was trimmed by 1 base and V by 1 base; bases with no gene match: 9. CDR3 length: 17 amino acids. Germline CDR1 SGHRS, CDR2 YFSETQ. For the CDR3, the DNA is TGCGCCAGCAGCTTGAGGACAGGGAGTGAAGATAACTATGGCTACACCTTC. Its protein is CASSLRTGSEDNYGYTF.

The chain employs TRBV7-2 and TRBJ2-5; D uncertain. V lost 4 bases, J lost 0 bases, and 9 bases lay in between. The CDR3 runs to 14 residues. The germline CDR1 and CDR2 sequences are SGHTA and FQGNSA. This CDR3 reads CASSYQKYQETQYF. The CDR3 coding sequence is TGTGCCAGCAGCTACCAGAAGTACCAAGAGACCCAGTACTTC.

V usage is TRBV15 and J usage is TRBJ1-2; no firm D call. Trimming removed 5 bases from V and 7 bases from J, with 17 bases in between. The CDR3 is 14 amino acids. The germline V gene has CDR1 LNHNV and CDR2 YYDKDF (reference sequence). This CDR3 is CATSVWRGNGGYTF. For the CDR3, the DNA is TGTGCCACCAGCGTCTGGCGAGGGAACGGTGGCTACACCTTC.

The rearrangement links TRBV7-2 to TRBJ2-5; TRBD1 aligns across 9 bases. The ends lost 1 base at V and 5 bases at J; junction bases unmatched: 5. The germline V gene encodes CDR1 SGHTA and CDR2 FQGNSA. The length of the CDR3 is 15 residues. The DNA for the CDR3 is TGTGCCAGCAGCTTAGGTGGGACAGGGTCGGAGACCCAGTACTTC. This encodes CASSLGGTGSETQYF.

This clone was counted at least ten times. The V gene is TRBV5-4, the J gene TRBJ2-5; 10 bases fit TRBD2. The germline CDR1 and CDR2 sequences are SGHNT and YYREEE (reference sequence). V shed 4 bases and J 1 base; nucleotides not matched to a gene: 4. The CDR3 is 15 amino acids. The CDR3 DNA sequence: TGTGCCAGCAGCGTAGCGGGGGGCCTCCAAGAGACCCAGTACTTC. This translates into CASSVAGGLQETQYF. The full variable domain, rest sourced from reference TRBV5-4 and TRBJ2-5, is ETGVTQSPTHLIKTRGQQVTLRCSSQSGHNTVSWYQQALGQGPQFIFQYYREEENGRGNFPPRFSGLQFPNYSSELNVNALELDDSALYLCASSVAGGLQETQYFGPGTRLLVL.

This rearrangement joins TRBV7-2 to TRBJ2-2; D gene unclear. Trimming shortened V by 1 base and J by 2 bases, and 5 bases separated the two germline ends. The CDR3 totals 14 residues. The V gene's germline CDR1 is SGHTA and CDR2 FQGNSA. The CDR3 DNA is TGTGCCAGCAGCTTAGAACTCAACACCGGGGAGCTGTTTTTT. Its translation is CASSLELNTGELFF.